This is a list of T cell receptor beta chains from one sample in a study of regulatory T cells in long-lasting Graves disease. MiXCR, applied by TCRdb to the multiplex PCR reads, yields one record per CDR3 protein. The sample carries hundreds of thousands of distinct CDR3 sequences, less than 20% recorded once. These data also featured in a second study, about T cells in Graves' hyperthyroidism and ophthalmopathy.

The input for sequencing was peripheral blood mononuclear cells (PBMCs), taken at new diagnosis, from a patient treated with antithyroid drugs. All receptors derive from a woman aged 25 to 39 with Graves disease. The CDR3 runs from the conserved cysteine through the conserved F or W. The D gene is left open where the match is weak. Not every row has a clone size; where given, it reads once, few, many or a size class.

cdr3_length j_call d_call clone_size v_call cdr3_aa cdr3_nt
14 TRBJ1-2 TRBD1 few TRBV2 CASSEETGHYGYTF TGTGCCAGCAGTGAGGAGACAGGGCACTATGGCTACACCTTC
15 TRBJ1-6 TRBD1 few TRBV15 CATSRRDSYNSPLHF TGTGCCACCAGCAGACGGGACAGCTATAATTCACCCCTCCACTTT
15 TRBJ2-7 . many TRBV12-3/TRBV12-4 CASSAERASSYEQYF TGTGCCAGCAGTGCAGAGCGGGCGAGCTCCTACGAGCAGTACTTC
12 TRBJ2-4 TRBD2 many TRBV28 CATGLVKNIQYF TGTGCGACCGGACTAGTGAAAAACATTCAGTACTTC
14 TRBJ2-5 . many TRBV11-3 CASSLRGRQETQYF TGTGCCAGCAGCTTACGGGGCAGACAAGAGACCCAGTACTTC
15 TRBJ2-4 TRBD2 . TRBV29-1 CSVDTGLAGVNIQYF TGCAGCGTAGATACGGGGCTAGCGGGAGTTAACATTCAGTACTTC
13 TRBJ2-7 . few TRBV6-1 CASRPVFSYEQYF TGTGCCAGCAGGCCCGTTTTTTCCTACGAGCAGTACTTC
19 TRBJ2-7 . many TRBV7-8 CASSLAAVSGTAISYEQYF TGTGCCAGCAGCTTGGCGGCGGTCAGCGGGACAGCAATCTCCTACGAGCAGTACTTC
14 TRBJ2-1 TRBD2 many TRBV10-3 CAISEDGGDNEQFF TGTGCCATCAGTGAAGACGGGGGGGATAATGAGCAGTTCTTC
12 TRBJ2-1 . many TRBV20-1 CSARRGDNEQFF TGCAGTGCTAGAAGAGGGGACAATGAGCAGTTCTTC
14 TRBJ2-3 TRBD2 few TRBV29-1 CSAREWGGTDTQYF TGCAGCGCCCGGGAGTGGGGGGGGACAGATACGCAGTATTTT
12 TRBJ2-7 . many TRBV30 CAWSTNADEQYF TGTGCCTGGAGTACGAATGCAGACGAGCAGTACTTC
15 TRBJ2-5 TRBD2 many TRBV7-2 CASSQTSGRVETQYF TGTGCCAGCAGCCAAACTAGCGGGAGGGTGGAGACCCAGTACTTC
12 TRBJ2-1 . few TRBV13 CASTLLTDGQFF TGTGCCAGCACCCTGCTGACCGACGGGCAGTTCTTC
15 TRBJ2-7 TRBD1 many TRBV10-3 CAISESDRKAGEQYF TGTGCCATCAGTGAGTCGGACAGGAAGGCGGGCGAGCAGTACTTC
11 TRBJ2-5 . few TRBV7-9 CASSSRLAQYF TGTGCCAGCAGCTCCCGCCTAGCCCAGTACTTC
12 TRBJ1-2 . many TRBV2 CASSEGDYGYTF TGTGCCAGCAGCGAGGGGGACTATGGCTACACCTTC
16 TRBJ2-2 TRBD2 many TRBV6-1 CASSDGRGERPGELFF TGTGCCAGCAGTGACGGGCGGGGGGAGAGGCCCGGGGAGCTGTTTTTT
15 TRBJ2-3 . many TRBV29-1 CSVEALGASTDTQYF TGCAGCGTTGAGGCTCTGGGGGCTAGCACAGATACGCAGTATTTT
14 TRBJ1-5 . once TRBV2 CASSEGTGRQPQHF TGTGCCAGCAGCGAAGGGACGGGTAGACAGCCCCAGCATTTT
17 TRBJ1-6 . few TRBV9 CASSVEGRGPYNSPLHF TGTGCCAGCAGCGTAGAGGGCCGCGGACCCTATAATTCACCCCTCCACTTT
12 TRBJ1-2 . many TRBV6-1 CASSPWVNRYTF TGTGCCAGCAGTCCATGGGTCAATCGCTACACCTTC
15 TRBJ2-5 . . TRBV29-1 CSVRRDTGPKETQYF TGCAGCGTTCGTAGAGACACCGGACCGAAAGAGACCCAGTACTTC
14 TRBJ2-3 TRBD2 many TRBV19 CASSGLASTDTQYF TGTGCCAGTAGCGGACTAGCCAGCACAGATACGCAGTATTTT
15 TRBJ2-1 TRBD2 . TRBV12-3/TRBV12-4 CASSESGSTRNEQFF TGTGCCAGCAGTGAGAGCGGGAGTACCAGGAATGAGCAGTTCTTC
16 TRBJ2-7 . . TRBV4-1 CASSRFRAGQNYEQYF TGCGCCAGCAGCCGTTTTAGGGCAGGGCAAAACTACGAGCAGTACTTC